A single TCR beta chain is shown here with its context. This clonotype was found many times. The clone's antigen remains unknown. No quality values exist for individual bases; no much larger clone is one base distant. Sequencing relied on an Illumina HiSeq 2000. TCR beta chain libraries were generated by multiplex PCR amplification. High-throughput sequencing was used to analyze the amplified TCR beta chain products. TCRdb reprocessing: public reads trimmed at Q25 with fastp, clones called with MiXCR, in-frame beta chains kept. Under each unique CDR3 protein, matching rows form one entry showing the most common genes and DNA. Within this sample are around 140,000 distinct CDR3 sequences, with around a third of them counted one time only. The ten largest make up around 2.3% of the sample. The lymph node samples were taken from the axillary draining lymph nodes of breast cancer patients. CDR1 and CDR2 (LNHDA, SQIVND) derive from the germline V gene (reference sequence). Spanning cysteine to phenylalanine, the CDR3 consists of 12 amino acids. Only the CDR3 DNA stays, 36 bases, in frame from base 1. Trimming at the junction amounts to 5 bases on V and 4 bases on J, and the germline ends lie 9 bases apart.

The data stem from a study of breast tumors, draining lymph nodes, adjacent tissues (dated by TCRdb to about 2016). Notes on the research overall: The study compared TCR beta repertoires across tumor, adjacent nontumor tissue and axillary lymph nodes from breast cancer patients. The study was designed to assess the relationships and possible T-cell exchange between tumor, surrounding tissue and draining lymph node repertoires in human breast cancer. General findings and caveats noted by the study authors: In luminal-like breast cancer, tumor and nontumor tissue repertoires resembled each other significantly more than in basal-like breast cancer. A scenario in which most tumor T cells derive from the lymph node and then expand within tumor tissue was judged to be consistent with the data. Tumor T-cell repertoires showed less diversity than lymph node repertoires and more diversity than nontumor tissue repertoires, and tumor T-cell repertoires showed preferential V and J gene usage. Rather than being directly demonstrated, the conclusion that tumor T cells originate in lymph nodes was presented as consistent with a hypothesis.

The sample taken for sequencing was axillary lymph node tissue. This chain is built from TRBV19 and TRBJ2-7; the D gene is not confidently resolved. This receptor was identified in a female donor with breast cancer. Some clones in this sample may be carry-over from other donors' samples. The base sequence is TGTGCCAGTAGTCCGCCAGGATACGAGCAGTACTTC. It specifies CASSPPGYEQYF.